Listed below are T cell receptor beta chains from one sample, sequenced in a study of T cell responses to AZD1222 COVID-19 vaccine. Repertoires were generated with immunoSEQ multiplex PCR, while TCRdb's copy carries only in-frame clones and drops some. The data hold tens of thousands of clones, with 90% observed a single time. This sample comprised peripheral blood, obtained on day 0 of AZD1222 vaccination. The receptors were sampled from an adult in good health. Each CDR3 is given with its conserved first and last residue. The D gene is left open where the match is weak. Part of the rows lack a size; the others show once, few, many or a class for expanded clones.

cdr3_nt	cdr3_aa	v_call	d_call	clone_size	j_call	cdr3_length
TGCGCCAGCAGCCAGATGGAGCGTCCCGAGACCCAGTACTTC	CASSQMERPETQYF	TRBV5-1	NA	NA	TRBJ2-5	14
TGTGCCAGTGGACAGGGCTTCTATGGCTACACCTTC	CASGQGFYGYTF	TRBV6-5	TRBD1	NA	TRBJ1-2	12
TGTGCCAGCAGCTTAGATACGGTGAACACTGAAGCTTTCTTT	CASSLDTVNTEAFF	TRBV7-8	NA	NA	TRBJ1-1	14
TGTGCCTGGGCCCCGGGGTCCTACGAGCAGTACTTC	CAWAPGSYEQYF	TRBV30	NA	NA	TRBJ2-7	12
TGCGCCAGCAGCCCCCGGGGGGACTCTGGGCTCGAGCAGTACTTC	CASSPRGDSGLEQYF	TRBV5-1	TRBD2	NA	TRBJ2-7	15
TGTGCCAGCAGCTTGGGCCCAGGGACTCAGCCCCAGCATTTT	CASSLGPGTQPQHF	TRBV7-8	NA	NA	TRBJ1-5	14
TGTGCCAGCAGCCCGACAAACGTTGGCGGGGAGCTGTTTTTT	CASSPTNVGGELFF	TRBV11-2	NA	NA	TRBJ2-2	14
TGTGCCAGCAGTGTAGCTTGGGATCGTGGGGAGCAGTTCTTC	CASSVAWDRGEQFF	TRBV6-1	NA	NA	TRBJ2-1	14
TGTGCCAGCAGTGATGAACAGGGGACGTTCATGAACACTGAAGCTTTCTTT	CASSDEQGTFMNTEAFF	TRBV6-1	TRBD1	NA	TRBJ1-1	17
TGTGCCAGCACCTCGGACCGGAGCTCCTACGAGCAGTACTTC	CASTSDRSSYEQYF	TRBV6-5	NA	NA	TRBJ2-7	14
TGTGCCAGCAGCCTACAGGGTAGATGGGCAGATACGCAGTATTTT	CASSLQGRWADTQYF	TRBV9	NA	NA	TRBJ2-3	15
TGTGCCAGCATCCATGGGACAAGCTCCTACGAGCAGTACTTC	CASIHGTSSYEQYF	TRBV2	NA	NA	TRBJ2-7	14
TGTGCCAGCACCGAGTCGGGTTTTCGTTCACCCCTCCACTTT	CASTESGFRSPLHF	TRBV28	NA	few	TRBJ1-6	14
TGTGCCAGCAGGGAGACAGGAGCCTACAATGAGCAGTTCTTC	CASRETGAYNEQFF	TRBV28	NA	NA	TRBJ2-1	14
TGTGCAAGTCGCTTAGGGTGCAGGGGAGGTAGTTATAGCAATCAGCCCCAGCATTTT	CASRLGCRGGSYSNQPQHF	TRBV12-2	NA	NA	TRBJ1-5	19
TGCGCCAGCAGCCTAGGGAGCGGGGGATACAATGAGCAGTTCTTC	CASSLGSGGYNEQFF	TRBV4-1	TRBD2	NA	TRBJ2-1	15
TGTGCCAGCAGTCCAGGGGGGACAGGGGCGTCGGAGACCCAGTACTTC	CASSPGGTGASETQYF	TRBV9	TRBD1	NA	TRBJ2-5	16
TGTGCCAGCAGTGCGGGACTAGCGGGCAATGAGCAGTTCTTC	CASSAGLAGNEQFF	TRBV6-6	TRBD2	NA	TRBJ2-1	14
TGTGCCAGCAGTGACCCCCTAAAGCGTGGGTCCTACGAGCAGTACTTC	CASSDPLKRGSYEQYF	TRBV6-1	NA	NA	TRBJ2-7	16
TGTGCCAGCAGCCGGGACGGACAGAGCAATCAGCCCCAGCATTTT	CASSRDGQSNQPQHF	TRBV6-5	NA	NA	TRBJ1-5	15
TGCGCCAGCAGCTTGGTTCCCGGGGGGAACACCGGGGAGCTGTTTTTT	CASSLVPGGNTGELFF	TRBV5-1	NA	few	TRBJ2-2	16
TGTGCCAGCAGTTACGACGGCAATCAGCCCCAGCATTTT	CASSYDGNQPQHF	TRBV6-5	NA	few	TRBJ1-5	13
TGTGCCAGCCAGGGGACTAGCAATCAGCCCCAGCATTTT	CASQGTSNQPQHF	TRBV19	NA	NA	TRBJ1-5	13
TGCGCCAGCAGCTTAAATACCGGGACAGGGGCTTCACCCCTCCACTTT	CASSLNTGTGASPLHF	TRBV5-1	TRBD1	NA	TRBJ1-6	16
TGTGCCAGCAGCTTAGAGTTCATGGGGAAGCGCCAAGAGACCCAGTACTTC	CASSLEFMGKRQETQYF	TRBV11-2	NA	NA	TRBJ2-5	17
TGCGCCAGCCGAGGGGGAAACGAAAAACTGTTTTTT	CASRGGNEKLFF	TRBV5-1	NA	once	TRBJ1-4	12
TGCGCCAGCAGTGACCCGAGCTCTGGAAACACCATATATTTT	CASSDPSSGNTIYF	TRBV5-1	NA	NA	TRBJ1-3	14
TGCGCCAGCAGCCCAACTAGCGGGGCTTACAATGAGCAGTTCTTC	CASSPTSGAYNEQFF	TRBV10-1	TRBD2	NA	TRBJ2-1	15
TGTGCCAGCAGACGGGGGGGAGGGCACTATGGCTACACCTTC	CASRRGGGHYGYTF	TRBV6-5	NA	NA	TRBJ1-2	14
TGTGCCAGCAGTTACCGTCCTCTTGGGACAACCCTGAACACTGAAGCTTTCTTT	CASSYRPLGTTLNTEAFF	TRBV2	NA	NA	TRBJ1-1	18
TGCAGTGCTAGTGGGACAGGGGTTCGAACGTTGGGCAATGAGCAGTTCTTC	CSASGTGVRTLGNEQFF	TRBV20-1	TRBD1	NA	TRBJ2-1	17
TGTGCCAGCAGCTTTCGCGGAGTGTCCCCGACAGGGGTTGATACGCAGTATTTT	CASSFRGVSPTGVDTQYF	TRBV5-8	TRBD1	NA	TRBJ2-3	18
TGTGCCAGCAGCCCAGCGGGAGGGGGATACAATGAGCAGTTCTTC	CASSPAGGGYNEQFF	TRBV7-3	TRBD2	NA	TRBJ2-1	15
TGTGCCAGCAGGCCTACAGGGCGAGGGAACACTGAAGCTTTCTTT	CASRPTGRGNTEAFF	TRBV28	NA	NA	TRBJ1-1	15
TGTGCCAGCAGTTTCGGCGGGCCGAATGAGCAGTACTTC	CASSFGGPNEQYF	TRBV27	NA	NA	TRBJ2-7	13